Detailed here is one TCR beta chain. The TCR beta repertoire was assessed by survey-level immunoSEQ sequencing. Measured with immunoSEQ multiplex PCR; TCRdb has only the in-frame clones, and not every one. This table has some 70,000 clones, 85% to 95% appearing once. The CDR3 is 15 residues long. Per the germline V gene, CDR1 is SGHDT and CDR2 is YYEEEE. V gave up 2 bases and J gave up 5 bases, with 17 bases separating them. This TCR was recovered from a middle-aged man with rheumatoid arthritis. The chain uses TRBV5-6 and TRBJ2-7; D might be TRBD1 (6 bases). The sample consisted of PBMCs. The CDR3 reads CASSFKQGVWDEQYF. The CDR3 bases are TGTGCCAGCAGCTTTAAACAGGGCGTCTGGGACGAGCAGTACTTC.